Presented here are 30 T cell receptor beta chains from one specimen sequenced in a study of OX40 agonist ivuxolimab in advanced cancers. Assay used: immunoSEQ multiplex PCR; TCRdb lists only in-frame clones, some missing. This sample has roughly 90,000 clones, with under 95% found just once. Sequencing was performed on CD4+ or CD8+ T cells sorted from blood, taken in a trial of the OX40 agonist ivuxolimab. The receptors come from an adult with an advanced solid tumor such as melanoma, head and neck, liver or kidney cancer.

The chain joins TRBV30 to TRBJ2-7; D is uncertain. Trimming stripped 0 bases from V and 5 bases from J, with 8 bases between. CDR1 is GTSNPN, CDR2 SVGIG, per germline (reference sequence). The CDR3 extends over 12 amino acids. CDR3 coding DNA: TGTGCCTGGAGTGTTGGTCAGCACGAGCAGTACTTC. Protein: CAWSVGQHEQYF.

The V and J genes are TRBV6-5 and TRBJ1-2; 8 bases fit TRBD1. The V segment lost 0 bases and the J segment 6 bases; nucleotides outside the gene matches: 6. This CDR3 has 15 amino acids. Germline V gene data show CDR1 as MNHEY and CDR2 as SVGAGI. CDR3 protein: CASSYSGQGLDGYTF. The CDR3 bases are TGTGCCAGCAGTTACTCCGGACAGGGATTGGATGGCTACACCTTC.

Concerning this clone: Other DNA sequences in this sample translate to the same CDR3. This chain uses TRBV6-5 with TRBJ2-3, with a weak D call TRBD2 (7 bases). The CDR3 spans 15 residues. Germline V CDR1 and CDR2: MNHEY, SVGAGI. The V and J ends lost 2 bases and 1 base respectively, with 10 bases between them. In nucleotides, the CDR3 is TGTGCCAGCAGTTACGGGGGGGGCGGCACAGATACGCAGTATTTT. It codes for CASSYGGGGTDTQYF.

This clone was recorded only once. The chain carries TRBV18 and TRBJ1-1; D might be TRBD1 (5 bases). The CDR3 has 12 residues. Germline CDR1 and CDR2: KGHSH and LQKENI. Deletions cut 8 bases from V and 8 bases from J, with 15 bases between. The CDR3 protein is CASLGMQGEAFF. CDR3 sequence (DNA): TGTGCCAGCCTTGGGATGCAGGGAGAAGCTTTCTTT.

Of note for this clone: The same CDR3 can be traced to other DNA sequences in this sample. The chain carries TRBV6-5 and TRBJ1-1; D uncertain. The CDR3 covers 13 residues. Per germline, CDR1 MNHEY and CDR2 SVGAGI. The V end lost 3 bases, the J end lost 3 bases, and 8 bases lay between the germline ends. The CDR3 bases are TGTGCCAGCAGTTATGGACGGTACACTGAAGCTTTCTTT. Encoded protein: CASSYGRYTEAFF.

The CDR3 protein is CASSLPGGAPPYNEQFF. CDR3 coding DNA: TGTGCCAGCAGCCTCCCGGGGGGGGCTCCCCCCTACAATGAGCAGTTCTTC. The chain employs TRBV7-8 and TRBJ2-1; the match to TRBD2 covers 8 bases. The length of the CDR3 is 17 residues. Germline V gives CDR1 SGHVS, CDR2 FQNEAQ. The ends lost 5 bases at V and 2 bases at J; junction bases unmatched: 11.

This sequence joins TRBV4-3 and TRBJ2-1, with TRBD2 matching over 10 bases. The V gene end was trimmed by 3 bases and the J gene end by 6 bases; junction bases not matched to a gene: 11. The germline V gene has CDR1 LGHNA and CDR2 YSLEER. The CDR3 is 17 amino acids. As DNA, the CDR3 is TGCGCCAGCAGCCAGCACAGAAGCGGGGGGGCGTCCAATGAGCAGTTCTTC. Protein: CASSQHRSGGASNEQFF.

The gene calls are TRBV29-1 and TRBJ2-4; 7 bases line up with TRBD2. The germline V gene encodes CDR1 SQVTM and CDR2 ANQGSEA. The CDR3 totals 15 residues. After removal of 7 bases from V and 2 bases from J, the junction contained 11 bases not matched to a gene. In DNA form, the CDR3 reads TGCAGCGCTCTCGGGCGGGGGAGTACCAAAAACATTCAGTACTTC. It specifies CSALGRGSTKNIQYF.

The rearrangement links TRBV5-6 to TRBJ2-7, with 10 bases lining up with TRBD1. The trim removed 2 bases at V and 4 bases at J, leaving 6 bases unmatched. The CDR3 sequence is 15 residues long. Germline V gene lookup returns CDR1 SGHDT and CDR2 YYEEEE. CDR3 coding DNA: TGTGCCAGCAGCTTAGCCGGGACAGGGGTATACGAGCAGTACTTC. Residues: CASSLAGTGVYEQYF.

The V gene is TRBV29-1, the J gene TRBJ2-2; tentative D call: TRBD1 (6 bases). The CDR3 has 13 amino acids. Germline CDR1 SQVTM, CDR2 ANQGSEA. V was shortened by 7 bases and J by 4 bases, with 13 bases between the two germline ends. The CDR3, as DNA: TGCAGCGCCCCACAGGGTGGCACCGGGGAGCTGTTTTTT. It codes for CSAPQGGTGELFF.

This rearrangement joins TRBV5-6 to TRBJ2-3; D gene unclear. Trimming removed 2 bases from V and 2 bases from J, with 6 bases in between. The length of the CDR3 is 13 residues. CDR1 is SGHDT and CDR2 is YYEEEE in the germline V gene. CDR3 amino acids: CASSLSPTDTQYF. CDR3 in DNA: TGTGCCAGCAGCTTATCCCCCACAGATACGCAGTATTTT. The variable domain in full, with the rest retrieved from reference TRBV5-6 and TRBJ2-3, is DAGVTQSPTHLIKTRGQQVTLRCSPKSGHDTVSWYQQALGQGPQFIFQYYEEEERQRGNFPDRFSGHQFPNYSSELNVNALLLGDSALYLCASSLSPTDTQYFGPGTRLTVL.

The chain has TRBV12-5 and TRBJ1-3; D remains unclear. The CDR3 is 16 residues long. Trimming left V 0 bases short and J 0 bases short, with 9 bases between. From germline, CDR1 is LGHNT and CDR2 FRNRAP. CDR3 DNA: TGTGCTAGTGGTTTGGTACGTTCGAGCTCTGGAAACACCATATATTTT. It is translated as CASGLVRSSSGNTIYF.

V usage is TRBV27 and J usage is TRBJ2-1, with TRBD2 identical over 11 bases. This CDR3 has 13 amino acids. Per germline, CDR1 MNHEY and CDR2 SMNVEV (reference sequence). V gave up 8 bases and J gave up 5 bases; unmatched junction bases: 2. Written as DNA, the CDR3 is TGTGCCAGCGGGACTAGCGGTAACAATGAGCAGTTCTTC. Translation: CASGTSGNNEQFF.

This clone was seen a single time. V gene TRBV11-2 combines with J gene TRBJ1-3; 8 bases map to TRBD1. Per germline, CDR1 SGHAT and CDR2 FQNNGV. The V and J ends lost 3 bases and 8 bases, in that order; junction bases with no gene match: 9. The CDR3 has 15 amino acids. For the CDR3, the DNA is TGTGCCAGCAGCTTCGGACAGGGCCGTGGGTACACCATATATTTT. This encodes CASSFGQGRGYTIYF. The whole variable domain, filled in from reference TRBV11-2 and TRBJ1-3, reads EAGVAQSPRYKIIEKRQSVAFWCNPISGHATLYWYQQILGQGPKLLIQFQNNGVVDDSQLPKDRFSAERLKGVDSTLKIQPAKLEDSAVYLCASSFGQGRGYTIYFGEGSWLTVV.

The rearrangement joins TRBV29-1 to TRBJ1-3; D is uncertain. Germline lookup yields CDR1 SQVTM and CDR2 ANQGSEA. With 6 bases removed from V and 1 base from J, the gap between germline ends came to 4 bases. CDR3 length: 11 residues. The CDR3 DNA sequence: TGCAGCGTCATATCTGGAAACACCATATATTTT. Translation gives CSVISGNTIYF. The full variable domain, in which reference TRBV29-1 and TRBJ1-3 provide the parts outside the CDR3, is SAVISQKPSRDICQRGTSLTIQCQVDSQVTMMFWYRQQPGQSLTLIATANQGSEATYESGFVIDKFPISRPNLTFSTLTVSNMSPEDSSIYLCSVISGNTIYFGEGSWLTVV.

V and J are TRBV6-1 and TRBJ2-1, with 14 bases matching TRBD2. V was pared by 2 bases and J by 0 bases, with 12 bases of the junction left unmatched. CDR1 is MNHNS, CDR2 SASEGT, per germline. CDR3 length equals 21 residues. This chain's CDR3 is CASSENMWGLAGVSSYNEQFF. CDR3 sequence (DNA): TGTGCCAGCAGTGAAAACATGTGGGGACTAGCGGGGGTGAGCTCCTACAATGAGCAGTTCTTC.

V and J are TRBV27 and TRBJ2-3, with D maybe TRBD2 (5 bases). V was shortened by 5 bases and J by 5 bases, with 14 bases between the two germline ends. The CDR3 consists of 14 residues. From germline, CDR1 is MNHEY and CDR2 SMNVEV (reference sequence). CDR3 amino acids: CASSLNGGGDTQYF. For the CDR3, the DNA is TGTGCCAGCAGTCTAAATGGAGGCGGAGATACGCAGTATTTT.

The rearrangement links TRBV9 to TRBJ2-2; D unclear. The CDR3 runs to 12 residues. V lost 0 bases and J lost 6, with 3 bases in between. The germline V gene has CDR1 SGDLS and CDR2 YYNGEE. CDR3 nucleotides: TGTGCCAGCAGCGTAGAACCCGGGGAGCTGTTTTTT. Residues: CASSVEPGELFF.

The CDR3 here is CASSHTLRQAMETQYF. For the CDR3, the DNA is TGCGCCAGCAGCCATACCCTCAGACAGGCGATGGAGACCCAGTACTTC. This chain joins TRBV4-3 and TRBJ2-5, with D perhaps TRBD1 (6 bases). The CDR3 totals 16 residues. Germline lookup yields CDR1 LGHNA and CDR2 YSLEER. Trimming shortened V by 3 bases and J by 5 bases, and 19 bases separated the two germline ends.

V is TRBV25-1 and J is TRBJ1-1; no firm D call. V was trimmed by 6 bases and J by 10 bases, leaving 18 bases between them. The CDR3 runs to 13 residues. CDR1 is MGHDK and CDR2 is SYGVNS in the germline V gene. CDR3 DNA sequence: TGTGCCAGCAGCCCCCTTATGGGCAGACGAGCTTTCTTT. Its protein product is CASSPLMGRRAFF.

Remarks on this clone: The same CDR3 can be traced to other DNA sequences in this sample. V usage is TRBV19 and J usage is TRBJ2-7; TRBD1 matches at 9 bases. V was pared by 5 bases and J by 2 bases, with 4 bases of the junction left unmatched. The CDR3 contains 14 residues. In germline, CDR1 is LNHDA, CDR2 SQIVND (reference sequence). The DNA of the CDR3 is TGTGCCAGTAGTCCGGGACAGGGCGCCTACGAGCAGTACTTC. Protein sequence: CASSPGQGAYEQYF.

The CDR3 bases are TGCGCCAGCAGCCAAGATGAGGGACCCGGGGAGCTGTTTTTT. The encoded protein is CASSQDEGPGELFF. The rearrangement uses TRBV4-1 and TRBJ2-2, with D possibly called TRBD1 or TRBD2 (5 bases each). Trimming took off 0 bases at V and 6 bases at J, with 8 bases between the two ends. The CDR3 spans 14 residues. Germline assignment: CDR1 MGHRA and CDR2 YSYEKL.

The CDR3 coding sequence is TGTGCCAGCAACGACAGGGCAAGTGAAAAACTGTTTTTT. Its translation is CASNDRASEKLFF. V usage is TRBV28 and J usage is TRBJ1-4, with 7 bases aligning to TRBD1. The junction had 6 bases not matched to a gene; V was cut back by 7 bases and J by 7 bases. The CDR3 totals 13 residues. Germline lookup yields CDR1 MDHEN and CDR2 SYDVKM.

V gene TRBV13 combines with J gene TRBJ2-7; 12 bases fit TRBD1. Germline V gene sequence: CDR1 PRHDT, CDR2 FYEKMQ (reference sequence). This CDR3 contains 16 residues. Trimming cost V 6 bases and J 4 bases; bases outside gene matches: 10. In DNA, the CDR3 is TGTGCCAGCAGTAGCCCCGGGACAGGGGGCAGATACGAGCAGTACTTC. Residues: CASSSPGTGGRYEQYF. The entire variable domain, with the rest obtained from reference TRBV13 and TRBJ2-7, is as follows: AAGVIQSPRHLIKEKRETATLKCYPIPRHDTVYWYQQGPGQDPQFLISFYEKMQSDKGSIPDRFSAQQFSDYHSELNMSSLELGDSALYFCASSSPGTGGRYEQYFGPGTRLTVT.

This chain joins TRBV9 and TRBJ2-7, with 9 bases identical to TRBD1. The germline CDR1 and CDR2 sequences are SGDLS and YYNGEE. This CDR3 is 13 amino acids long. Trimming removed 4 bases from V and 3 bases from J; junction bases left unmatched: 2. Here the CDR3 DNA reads TGTGCCAGCAGCTCGGGACAGGGCTACGAGCAGTACTTC. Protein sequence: CASSSGQGYEQYF.

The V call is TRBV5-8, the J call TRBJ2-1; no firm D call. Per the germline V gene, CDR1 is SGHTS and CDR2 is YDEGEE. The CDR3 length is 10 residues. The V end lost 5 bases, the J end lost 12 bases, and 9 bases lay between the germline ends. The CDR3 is CASSTKGQFF. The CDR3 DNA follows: TGTGCCAGCAGTACCAAGGGGCAGTTCTTC.

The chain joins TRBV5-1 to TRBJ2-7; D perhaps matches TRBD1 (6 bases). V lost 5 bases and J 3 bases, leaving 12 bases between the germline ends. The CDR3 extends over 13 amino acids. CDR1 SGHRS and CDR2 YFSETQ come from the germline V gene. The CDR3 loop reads CASSTGTNYEQYF. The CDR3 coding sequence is TGCGCCAGCAGTACCGGGACAAACTACGAGCAGTACTTC.

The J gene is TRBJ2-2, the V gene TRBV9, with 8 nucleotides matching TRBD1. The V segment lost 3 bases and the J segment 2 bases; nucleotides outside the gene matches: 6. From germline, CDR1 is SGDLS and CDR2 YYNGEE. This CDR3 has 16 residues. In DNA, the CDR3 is TGTGCCAGCAGCGCCCCCGGGACAGGAAACACCGGGGAGCTGTTTTTT. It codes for CASSAPGTGNTGELFF.

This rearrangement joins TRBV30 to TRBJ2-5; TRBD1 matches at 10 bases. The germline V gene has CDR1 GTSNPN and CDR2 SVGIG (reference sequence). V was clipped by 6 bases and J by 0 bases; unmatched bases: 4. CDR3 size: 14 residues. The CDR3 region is CACQDRGDQETQYF. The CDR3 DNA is TGTGCCTGCCAGGACAGGGGGGACCAAGAGACCCAGTACTTC. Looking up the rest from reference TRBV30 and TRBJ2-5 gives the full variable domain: SQTIHQWPATLVQPVGSPLSLECTVEGTSNPNLYWYRQAAGRGLQLLFYSVGIGQISSEVPQNLSASRPQDRQFILSSKKLLLSDSGFYLCACQDRGDQETQYFGPGTRLLVL.

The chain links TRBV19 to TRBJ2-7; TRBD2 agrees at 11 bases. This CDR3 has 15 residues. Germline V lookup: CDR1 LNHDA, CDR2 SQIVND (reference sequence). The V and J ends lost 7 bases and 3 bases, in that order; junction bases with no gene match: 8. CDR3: CASTATSGNVYEQYF. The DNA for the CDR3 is TGTGCCAGTACAGCGACTAGCGGGAACGTCTACGAGCAGTACTTC.